This note documents a single T cell receptor (beta chain) sequence. Its specificity is unknown. The PCR ran on 60 Vbeta and 13 Jbeta primers. Libraries were prepared by immunoSEQ multiplex PCR; TCRdb keeps only in-frame clonotypes and omits some of them. The sample holds about 170,000 clones, roughly 70% seen once. The CDR3 covers 15 residues. Germline V gene data show CDR1 as SEHNR and CDR2 as FQNEAQ (reference sequence). V was shortened by 7 bases and J by 1 base, with 16 bases between the two germline ends. The data belong to a study of cytomegalovirus exposure and HLA in healthy donors. General study findings and limits: A later analysis appeared to link common viral pathogens to several of the most significant clusters. The authors listed some 150 TCR beta chains as cytomegalovirus-associated. Reportedly, TCR beta sequences accurately predicted HLA-A and HLA-B alleles in most subjects. In a later analysis, HLA-associated beta chains showed higher expansion and lower generation probabilities than comparable chains.

This chain joins TRBV7-9 and TRBJ1-1; no clear D gene. The sample consisted of PBMCs. This clonotype was sampled from a woman in her 50s in good health and CMV-seropositive. CDR3 in amino acids: CASISLATPNTEAFF. In DNA, the CDR3 is TGTGCCAGCATCTCGTTAGCTACGCCGAACACTGAAGCTTTCTTT.